This T cell receptor beta chain was sequenced for a study of long-term antiretroviral therapy in people with HIV. Run at survey level, the immunoSEQ assay was version v3.0. Sequenced by immunoSEQ multiplex PCR; TCRdb stores in-frame clones only, minus some. The sample includes over 10,000 clones, around 79% of them seen just once. V gave up 1 base and J gave up 2 bases, with 13 bases separating them. The CDR3 length is 16 residues. Germline-derived CDR1 and CDR2 are MGHRA and YSYEKL. The receptor comes from a woman in her forties with HIV. The specimen was unsorted PBMCs, collected 0.8 years before starting antiretroviral therapy. V and J are TRBV4-1 and TRBJ2-3, with no clear D. Here the CDR3 DNA reads TGCGCCAGCAGCCAAGGGTGGTTGGACGCCACAGATACGCAGTATTTT. It codes for CASSQGWLDATDTQYF.